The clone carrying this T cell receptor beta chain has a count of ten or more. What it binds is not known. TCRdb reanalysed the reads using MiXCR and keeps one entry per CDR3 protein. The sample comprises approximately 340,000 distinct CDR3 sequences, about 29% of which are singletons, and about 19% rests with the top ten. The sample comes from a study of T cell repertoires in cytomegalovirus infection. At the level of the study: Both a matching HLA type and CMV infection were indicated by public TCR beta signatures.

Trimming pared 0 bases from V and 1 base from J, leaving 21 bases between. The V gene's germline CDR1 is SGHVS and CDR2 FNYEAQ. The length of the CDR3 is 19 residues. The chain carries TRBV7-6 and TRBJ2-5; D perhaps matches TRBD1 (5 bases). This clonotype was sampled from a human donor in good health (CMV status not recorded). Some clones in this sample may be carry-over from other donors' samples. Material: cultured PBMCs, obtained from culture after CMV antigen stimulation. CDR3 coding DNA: TGTGCCAGCAGCTTAGCGCCGTCTGGGTTTGGGGCCCTCCAAGAGACCCAGTACTTC. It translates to CASSLAPSGFGALQETQYF.